One and the same sample provided the 15 T cell receptor beta chains below, sequenced in a study of blood T cell repertoires in COVID-19 (dated by TCRdb to the early 2020s). The method was the immunoSEQ multiplex PCR assay. TCRdb stores this immuneACCESS table with in-frame sequences only. Part of the clones is absent; in the studies checked, under half of the shortfall reflects unresolved V genes, and no reason is known for the rest. Across this sample there are just under 150,000 clones, with about 85% seen only once. The biggest ten clones account for 2% to 3% of the sample. Sequencing input: peripheral blood. All receptors come from a human donor with acute or convalescent COVID-19. The donor label of this sample is uncertain.

The chain links TRBV28 to TRBJ1-1; D may be TRBD1 (5 bases). The CDR3 runs 15 residues. V gave up 8 bases and J gave up 3 bases, with 19 bases separating them. CDR1 and CDR2 (germline): MDHEN, SYDVKM. The CDR3, as DNA: TGTGCCAGCCCTCCGGGGGGTTTTGTCGACACTGAAGCTTTCTTT. Translating gives CASPPGGFVDTEAFF.

The genes are TRBV9 and TRBJ2-5, with 7 nucleotides matching TRBD1. J gave up 3 bases and V 6 bases, and 14 bases lay outside the gene matches. CDR1 SGDLS and CDR2 YYNGEE come from the germline V gene. The CDR3 covers 16 residues. The CDR3 here is CASTAGSRGSEETQYF. The CDR3 DNA follows: TGTGCCAGCACTGCAGGAAGCAGGGGGTCCGAAGAGACCCAGTACTTC.

V is TRBV25-1 and J is TRBJ1-5; 8 bases are shared with TRBD1. V was clipped by 4 bases and J by 4 bases; unmatched bases: 3. The CDR3 has 14 amino acids. Per the germline V gene, CDR1 is MGHDK and CDR2 is SYGVNS. The CDR3 loop is CASSAGGKNQPQHF. Written as DNA, the CDR3 is TGTGCCAGCAGTGCAGGGGGCAAAAATCAGCCCCAGCATTTT.

This rearrangement joins TRBV6-6 to TRBJ1-2; perhaps TRBD1 as D (6 bases). Germline loops: CDR1 MNHNY, CDR2 SVGAGI (reference sequence). V lost 6 bases to trimming and J lost 7 bases, with 9 bases between them. CDR3 length: 11 amino acids. The CDR3 region is CASREGGGYTF. The CDR3 nucleotides are TGTGCCAGCAGGGAAGGGGGTGGCTACACCTTC.

The chain has TRBV11-2 and TRBJ1-3; 12 bases map to TRBD1. The J segment lost 2 bases and the V segment lost 3 bases, leaving 8 bases of the junction unmatched. This CDR3 has 18 residues. CDR1 and CDR2 (germline): SGHAT, FQNNGV. As DNA, the CDR3 is TGTGCCAGCAGCTTGGGGACAGGGGGCGCCCTGGCTGGAAACACCATATATTTT. It yields the protein CASSLGTGGALAGNTIYF.

CDR3 sequence reads: CASITWGFETQYF. The CDR3 DNA follows: TGTGCCAGTATAACGTGGGGCTTCGAGACCCAGTACTTC. This rearrangement joins TRBV7-2 to TRBJ2-5; the D gene is possibly TRBD1 (5 bases). This CDR3 has 13 residues. Germline V gene sequence: CDR1 SGHTA, CDR2 FQGNSA. V lost 9 bases and J 5 bases, leaving 16 bases between the germline ends.

This chain uses TRBV2 with TRBJ2-3, with 8 bases that match TRBD2. Unmatched junction bases numbered 12, after V lost 4 bases and J lost 6 bases. Germline V lookup: CDR1 SNHLY, CDR2 FYNNEI. The CDR3 spans 16 residues. In DNA, the CDR3 is TGTGCCAGCAGTGGGCTGGGGCGGGGGGCCCAGGATACGCAGTATTTT. Translating gives CASSGLGRGAQDTQYF.

The gene calls are TRBV24-1 and TRBJ2-3, with D perhaps matching TRBD1 (6 bases). CDR3 length: 15 residues. Trimming pared 4 bases from V and 0 bases from J, leaving 10 bases between. Germline V gene sequence: CDR1 KGHDR, CDR2 SFDVKD. CDR3 bases: TGTGCCACCAGTGAAGGGGGTTCTAGCACAGATACGCAGTATTTT. Encoded protein: CATSEGGSSTDTQYF.

This sequence joins TRBV5-1 and TRBJ2-5; 9 bases are shared with TRBD2. CDR3 length equals 15 residues. J lost 5 bases, V lost 0 bases, and 5 bases had no gene match. Per germline, CDR1 SGHRS and CDR2 YFSETQ. CDR3 in amino acids: CASSLEGLARETQYF. CDR3 DNA: TGCGCCAGCAGCTTGGAAGGACTAGCGCGGGAGACCCAGTACTTC.

V usage is TRBV19 and J usage is TRBJ2-1; perhaps TRBD1 as D (5 bases). Germline CDR1 and CDR2: LNHDA and SQIVND (reference sequence). The CDR3 runs 17 residues. V lost 2 bases and J lost 1, with 15 bases in between. CDR3 coding DNA: TGTGCCAGTAGTATAAACAGGCTGTTCGTATCCTACAATGAGCAGTTCTTC. Protein: CASSINRLFVSYNEQFF. The full variable domain, its missing parts supplied by reference TRBV19 and TRBJ2-1, is DGGITQSPKYLFRKEGQNVTLSCEQNLNHDAMYWYRQDPGQGLRLIYYSQIVNDFQKGDIAEGYSVSREKKESFPLTVTSAQKNPTAFYLCASSINRLFVSYNEQFFGPGTRLTVL.

The chain employs TRBV7-6 and TRBJ1-4; the D is unclear. The germline V gene encodes CDR1 SGHVS and CDR2 FNYEAQ. The CDR3 extends over 12 amino acids. V was pared by 5 bases and J by 14 bases, with 15 bases between. The CDR3 loop is CASSKYRNGLFF. For the CDR3, the DNA is TGTGCCAGCAGCAAATACCGTAACGGGCTGTTTTTT.

V gene TRBV11-3 combines with J gene TRBJ2-1; maybe TRBD1 (6 bases). V lost 2 bases to trimming and J lost 0 bases, with 11 bases between them. CDR1 and CDR2 (germline): SGHNT, YENEEA. The CDR3 spans 16 residues. Written as DNA, the CDR3 is TGTGCCAGCAGCTTAACAGGGACGGTCTCCTACAATGAGCAGTTCTTC. Residues: CASSLTGTVSYNEQFF. The full variable domain, completed using reference TRBV11-3 and TRBJ2-1, is EAGVVQSPRYKIIEKKQPVAFWCNPISGHNTLYWYLQNLGQGPELLIRYENEEAVDDSQLPKDRFSAERLKGVDSTLKIQPAELGDSAVYLCASSLTGTVSYNEQFFGPGTRLTVL.

The chain uses TRBV11-2 and TRBJ1-2; the match to TRBD1 covers 7 bases. This CDR3 comprises 12 residues. Germline values: CDR1 SGHAT, CDR2 FQNNGV. Trimming at V came to 5 bases and at J to 7 bases, leaving 4 bases not matched to a gene. CDR3 nucleotides: TGTGCCAGCAGCACCTACAGGGGTGGCTACACCTTC. It encodes CASSTYRGGYTF.

V usage is TRBV27 and J usage is TRBJ1-2; 9 bases line up with TRBD1. The ends lost 6 bases at V and 6 bases at J; junction bases unmatched: 14. The CDR3 extends over 16 amino acids. Germline CDR1 reads MNHEY; CDR2 reads SMNVEV (reference sequence). The CDR3 is CASSPIPGTGKNGYTF. The CDR3 region has the DNA TGTGCCAGCAGCCCCATTCCGGGGACAGGGAAGAATGGCTACACCTTC.

The chain links TRBV24-1 to TRBJ2-1; maybe TRBD1 (6 bases). Germline loops: CDR1 KGHDR, CDR2 SFDVKD. V dropped 0 bases and J dropped 7 bases, with 18 bases sitting between them. The CDR3 is made up of 17 amino acids. DNA of the CDR3: TGTGCCACCAGTGATTTGTCTGAGACAGGTGGTATGAATGAGCAGTTCTTC. It translates to CATSDLSETGGMNEQFF.